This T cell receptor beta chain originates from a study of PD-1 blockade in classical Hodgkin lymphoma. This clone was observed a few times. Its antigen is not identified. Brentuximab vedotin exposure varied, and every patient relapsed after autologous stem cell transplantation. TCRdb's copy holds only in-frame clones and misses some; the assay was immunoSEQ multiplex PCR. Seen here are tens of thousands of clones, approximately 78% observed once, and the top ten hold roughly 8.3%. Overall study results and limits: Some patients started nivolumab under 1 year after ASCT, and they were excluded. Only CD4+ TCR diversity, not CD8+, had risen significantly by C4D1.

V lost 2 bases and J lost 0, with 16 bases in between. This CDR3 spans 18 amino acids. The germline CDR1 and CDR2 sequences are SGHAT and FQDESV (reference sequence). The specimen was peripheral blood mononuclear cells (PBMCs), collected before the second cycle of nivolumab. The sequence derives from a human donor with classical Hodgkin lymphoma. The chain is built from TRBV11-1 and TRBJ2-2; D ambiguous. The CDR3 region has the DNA TGTGCCAGCAGCTTAAATGATGGCAGTATCGCGAACACCGGGGAGCTGTTTTTT. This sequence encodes CASSLNDGSIANTGELFF.